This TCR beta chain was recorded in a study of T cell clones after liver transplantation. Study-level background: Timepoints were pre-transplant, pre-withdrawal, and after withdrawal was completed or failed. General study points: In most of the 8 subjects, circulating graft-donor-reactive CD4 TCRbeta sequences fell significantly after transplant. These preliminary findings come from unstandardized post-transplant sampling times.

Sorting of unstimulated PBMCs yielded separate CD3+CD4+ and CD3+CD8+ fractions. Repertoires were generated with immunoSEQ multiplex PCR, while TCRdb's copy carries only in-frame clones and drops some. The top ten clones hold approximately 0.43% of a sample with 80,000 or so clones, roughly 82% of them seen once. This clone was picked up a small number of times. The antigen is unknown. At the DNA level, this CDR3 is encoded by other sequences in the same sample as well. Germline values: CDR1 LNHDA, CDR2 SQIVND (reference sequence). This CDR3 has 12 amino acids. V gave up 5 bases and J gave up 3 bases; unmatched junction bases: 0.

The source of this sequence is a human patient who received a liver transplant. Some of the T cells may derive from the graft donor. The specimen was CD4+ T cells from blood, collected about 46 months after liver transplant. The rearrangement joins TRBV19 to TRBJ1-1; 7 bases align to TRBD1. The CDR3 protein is CASSDRDTEAFF. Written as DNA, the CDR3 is TGTGCCAGTAGTGACAGGGACACTGAAGCTTTCTTT.